Shown below are 10 T cell receptor beta chains from a single sample sequenced in a study of shared clonotypes between healthy human individuals. The method was immunoSEQ multiplex PCR; TCRdb's version includes in-frame clones alone and lacks a portion of them. Of fewer than 350,000 clones listed, over 75% were seen once; the top ten hold roughly 15%. Sequenced material: memory CD8+ T cells sorted from blood. Subset here: CD45RO+ cells pooled with CCR7-negative TemRA cells. The receptors stem from a man younger than 35 in good health.

The V call is TRBV7-2, the J call TRBJ2-1; 11 bases line up with TRBD2. The CDR3 runs 16 residues. Per the germline V gene, CDR1 is SGHTA and CDR2 is FQGNSA. V trimming: 7 bases; J trimming: 1 base; junction bases outside the gene matches: 6. The CDR3 protein is CASKVAGGPSYNEQFF. In DNA, the CDR3 is TGTGCCAGCAAGGTAGCGGGAGGGCCATCCTACAATGAGCAGTTCTTC. The full variable domain, in which reference TRBV7-2 and TRBJ2-1 provide the parts outside the CDR3, is GAGVSQSPSNKVTEKGKDVELRCDPISGHTALYWYRQSLGQGLEFLIYFQGNSAPDKSGLPSDRFSAERTGGSVSTLTIQRTQQEDSAVYLCASKVAGGPSYNEQFFGPGTRLTVL.

The J gene is TRBJ2-7, the V gene TRBV10-3; 7 nucleotides line up with TRBD1. Germline V gene sequence: CDR1 ENHRY, CDR2 SYGVKD. The CDR3 spans 13 residues. Trimming took 6 bases from V and 3 from J; bases not matched to a gene: 5. The CDR3 region is CAISLRDSYEQYF. CDR3 in DNA: TGTGCCATCAGCCTCAGGGACAGCTACGAGCAGTACTTC.

This clone occurred once. The rearrangement links TRBV6-9 to TRBJ2-7; TRBD1 aligns across 8 bases. Germline V CDR1 and CDR2: MNHGY, SVAAGI. The CDR3 spans 15 residues. V lost 2 bases to trimming and J lost 0 bases; unmatched junction nucleotides: 3. CDR3 protein: CASSYPGQGSYEQYF. CDR3 coding DNA: TGTGCCAGCAGTTATCCTGGACAGGGCTCCTACGAGCAGTACTTC.

The V call is TRBV27, the J call TRBJ2-7; possibly TRBD1 or TRBD2 for D (5 bases each). The CDR3 is 13 amino acids. Germline V gene data show CDR1 as MNHEY and CDR2 as SMNVEV (reference sequence). Trimming cost V 3 bases and J 6 bases, with 12 bases left between them. CDR3 DNA sequence: TGTGCCAGCAGTTTCGGGGCTGATTTCGAGCAGTACTTC. It translates to CASSFGADFEQYF.

This rearrangement joins TRBV27 to TRBJ1-6; D remains unclear. Trimming removed 3 bases from V and 10 bases from J, with 13 bases in between. The CDR3 is 14 residues long. Germline CDR1 and CDR2: MNHEY and SMNVEV (reference sequence). CDR3 coding DNA: TGTGCCAGCAGTTTTTTAGGGTCTGGCTCACCCCTCCACTTT. This codes for CASSFLGSGSPLHF.

As for this clone: Different DNA sequences within this sample yield the same CDR3. The CDR3 spells CASSLDLSYEQYF. CDR3 bases: TGTGCCAGCAGCTTAGACCTTAGCTACGAGCAGTACTTC. The rearrangement joins TRBV11-2 to TRBJ2-7; unclear D gene. Germline CDR1 reads SGHAT; CDR2 reads FQNNGV. The CDR3 extends over 13 amino acids. V lost 0 bases and J 3 bases, leaving 6 bases between the germline ends. Full variable domain (missing parts from reference TRBV11-2 and TRBJ2-7): EAGVAQSPRYKIIEKRQSVAFWCNPISGHATLYWYQQILGQGPKLLIQFQNNGVVDDSQLPKDRFSAERLKGVDSTLKIQPAKLEDSAVYLCASSLDLSYEQYFGPGTRLTVT.

V is TRBV10-3 and J is TRBJ2-7; 9 bases line up with TRBD2. The CDR3 has 12 residues. The germline CDR1 and CDR2 sequences are ENHRY and SYGVKD. J gave up 3 bases and V 11 bases, and 5 bases lay outside the gene matches. The CDR3 reads CAASGGHYEQYF. CDR3 DNA: TGTGCCGCCAGCGGGGGGCACTACGAGCAGTACTTC.

The CDR3 DNA is TGTGCCAGCAGCGATGGGACAGGGCAAGAGACCCAGTACTTC. Translation: CASSDGTGQETQYF. The genes are TRBV13 and TRBJ2-5; 9 bases match TRBD1. With 5 bases clipped from V and 2 bases from J, the junction kept 3 bases outside the gene matches. The V gene's germline CDR1 is PRHDT and CDR2 FYEKMQ (reference sequence). This CDR3 contains 14 residues.

The chain carries TRBV9 and TRBJ2-4; D perhaps matches TRBD1 (5 bases). The ends were cut back, 7 bases at V and 8 bases at J, with 16 bases in the middle. Germline-derived CDR1 and CDR2 are SGDLS and YYNGEE. The CDR3 consists of 13 residues. The CDR3 DNA follows: TGTGCCAGCCAAGGGGCTGCTCAGGACATTCAGTACTTC. Protein: CASQGAAQDIQYF. The variable domain in full, with the rest retrieved from reference TRBV9 and TRBJ2-4, is DSGVTQTPKHLITATGQRVTLRCSPRSGDLSVYWYQQSLDQGLQFLIQYYNGEERAKGNILERFSAQQFPDLHSELNLSSLELGDSALYFCASQGAAQDIQYFGAGTRLSVL.

This clone was seen only a few times. The rearrangement joins TRBV2 to TRBJ2-1; D gene uncertain. The CDR3 spans 15 residues. Germline V CDR1 and CDR2: SNHLY, FYNNEI. The V end was cut by 7 bases, the J end by 10 bases, with 23 bases between. This CDR3 reads CASTEGRTALGEQFF. For the CDR3, the DNA is TGTGCCAGCACCGAAGGGCGTACAGCATTGGGGGAGCAGTTCTTC.